Presented here are 29 T cell receptor beta chains from one specimen sequenced in a study of blood T cell repertoires in COVID-19. Using immunoSEQ multiplex PCR, the repertoire was profiled, and TCRdb retains in-frame clones only, with some absent. The sample shows approximately 330,000 clones, about 87% of them seen only once. Sequenced sample: peripheral blood. These TCRs come from a man aged 25 to 40 with COVID-19, enrolled during active disease.

This chain joins TRBV6-5 and TRBJ1-2, with D possibly being TRBD1 (6 bases). The CDR3 runs 13 residues. Trimming took 2 bases from V and 6 from J, leaving 10 bases between them. Germline-derived CDR1 and CDR2 are MNHEY and SVGAGI. The CDR3 DNA reads TGTGCCAGCAGTTACCGGGACACCAATGGCTACACCTTC. Its protein is CASSYRDTNGYTF.

The V and J genes are TRBV7-6 and TRBJ2-1, with D possibly matching TRBD2 (6 bases). The ends were cut back, 3 bases at V and 6 bases at J, with 15 bases in the middle. Germline V gene data show CDR1 as SGHVS and CDR2 as FNYEAQ. The CDR3 is 15 amino acids. CDR3 in amino acids: CASSFQAGNGNEQFF. CDR3 bases: TGTGCCAGCAGCTTCCAAGCGGGTAATGGCAATGAGCAGTTCTTC.

The chain joins TRBV6-2 or TRBV6-3 to TRBJ1-2; unclear D gene. The V end was cut by 3 bases, the J end by 4 bases, with 6 bases between. Germline lookup yields CDR1 MNHEY and CDR2 SVGEGT. The CDR3 consists of 12 residues. This CDR3 reads CASSYGSYGYTF. In nucleotides, the CDR3 is TGTGCCAGCAGTTATGGCAGCTATGGCTACACCTTC.

The chain couples TRBV6-5 to TRBJ1-6, with a tentative D call TRBD1 (5 bases). CDR3 length equals 14 residues. The ends were cut back, 2 bases at V and 6 bases at J, with 8 bases in the middle. The germline V gene has CDR1 MNHEY and CDR2 SVGAGI. CDR3 amino acids: CASSYGGVNSPLHF. As DNA, the CDR3 is TGTGCCAGCAGTTACGGAGGGGTTAATTCACCCCTCCACTTT.

This clone was detected only a few times. The V and J genes are TRBV7-9 and TRBJ1-2; tentative D call: TRBD1 (6 bases). This CDR3 has 14 amino acids. From germline, CDR1 is SEHNR and CDR2 FQNEAQ (reference sequence). The ends were cut back, 0 bases at V and 2 bases at J, with 7 bases in the middle. The CDR3 nucleotides read TGTGCCAGCAGCTTAGCAACAGGGAACTATGGCTACACCTTC. Translating it yields CASSLATGNYGYTF. The full variable domain, rest sourced from reference TRBV7-9 and TRBJ1-2, is DTGVSQNPRHKITKRGQNVTFRCDPISEHNRLYWYRQTLGQGPEFLTYFQNEAQLEKSRLLSDRFSAERPKGSFSTLEIQRTEQGDSAMYLCASSLATGNYGYTFGSGTRLTVV.

The chain recombines TRBV7-2 with TRBJ1-5, with D perhaps matching TRBD1 (5 bases). V lost 3 bases and J lost 4, with 13 bases in between. The CDR3 has 15 amino acids. The germline V gene encodes CDR1 SGHTA and CDR2 FQGNSA. CDR3 sequence (DNA): TGTGCCAGCAGCTTTCAATTGGGGGGAAATCAGCCCCAGCATTTT. Amino acids: CASSFQLGGNQPQHF.

The chain couples TRBV5-5 to TRBJ2-5, with D perhaps matching TRBD1 (6 bases). The CDR3 covers 13 residues. V lost 0 bases and J 4 bases, leaving 7 bases between the germline ends. Per germline, CDR1 SGHKS and CDR2 YYEKEE (reference sequence). The CDR3 here is CASSLDRAETQYF. CDR3 DNA: TGTGCCAGCAGCTTGGACAGGGCAGAGACCCAGTACTTC.

The J gene is TRBJ2-2, the V gene TRBV24-1; 8 nucleotides match TRBD1. This CDR3 has 16 amino acids. The germline V gene has CDR1 KGHDR and CDR2 SFDVKD. V shed 4 bases and J 3 bases; nucleotides not matched to a gene: 6. CDR3 loop: CATSDPDREDTGELFF. The DNA of the CDR3 is TGTGCCACCAGTGACCCGGACAGGGAGGACACCGGGGAGCTGTTTTTT.

The rearrangement links TRBV3-1 (or the pseudogene TRBV3-2) to TRBJ1-2; TRBD1 matches at 9 bases. The CDR3 runs 13 residues. Germline assignment: CDR1 LGHDT and CDR2 YNNKEL (reference sequence). V was pared by 1 base and J by 7 bases, with 1 base of the junction left unmatched. CDR3 DNA: TGTGCCAGCAGCCAAGCGGGACAGGGTGGCTACACCTTC. As protein: CASSQAGQGGYTF.

This clone was seen ten or more times. The CDR3, as DNA: TGTGCCAGCAGCTTAACGGGACAGGGGGGAAACATTCAGTACTTC. Its translation: CASSLTGQGGNIQYF. This chain uses TRBV7-2 with TRBJ2-4, with 11 bases that match TRBD1. V lost 2 bases to trimming and J lost 6 bases; unmatched junction nucleotides: 3. Germline assignment: CDR1 SGHTA and CDR2 FQGNSA. The length of the CDR3 is 15 residues.

The chain is built from TRBV7-9 and TRBJ2-1; 8 positions agree with TRBD1. Germline V CDR1 and CDR2: SEHNR, FQNEAQ (reference sequence). The V segment lost 4 bases and the J segment 5 bases; nucleotides outside the gene matches: 7. This CDR3 region has 15 residues. CDR3 loop: CASSSPPGQDNEQFF. DNA of the CDR3: TGTGCCAGCAGCTCACCGCCGGGACAGGACAATGAGCAGTTCTTC.

The genes are TRBV18 and TRBJ2-1; possibly TRBD1 for D (6 bases). CDR3 length equals 18 residues. The V gene lost 3 bases and the J gene lost 5 bases, with 23 bases spanning the gap. Per germline, CDR1 KGHSH and CDR2 LQKENI. Here the CDR3 DNA reads TGTGCCAGCTCACCCCCCACAGGGAAGCAATTCCTTAACAATGAGCAGTTCTTC. It translates to CASSPPTGKQFLNNEQFF.

As concerns this clone: One end of the junction does not line up with germline, which may come from a read error. V gene TRBV2 combines with J gene TRBJ2-5; 11 bases are shared with TRBD1. This CDR3 is 14 amino acids long. Germline V gene sequence: CDR1 SNHLY, CDR2 FYNNEI. In nucleotides, the CDR3 is TGTGCCAGCAGGCGGGACAGGGGGTACGAGACCCAATACTTC. It codes for CASRRDRGYETQYF.

This clone was found once. The chain employs TRBV21-1 and TRBJ2-7; TRBD1 was called by the table and not checked on the DNA. TRBV21-1 is reported as a pseudogene. This CDR3 contains 15 residues. The CDR3 region is CASSKEGAEHYEQYF. CDR3 bases: TGTGCCAGCAGCAAAGAAGGGGCAGAACACTACGAGCAGTACTTC.

The chain recombines TRBV19 with TRBJ2-5, with 9 bases fitting TRBD2. V trimming: 3 bases; J trimming: 5 bases; junction bases outside the gene matches: 10. Germline V gene sequence: CDR1 LNHDA, CDR2 SQIVND (reference sequence). CDR3 length: 16 amino acids. CDR3 sequence (DNA): TGTGCCAGTAGTATTGGGTTAGCGGGAGCATGGGAGACCCAGTACTTC. It translates to CASSIGLAGAWETQYF.

V usage is TRBV7-6 and J usage is TRBJ2-3; D is ambiguous. V dropped 3 bases and J dropped 2 bases, with 3 bases sitting between them. Germline V gene data show CDR1 as SGHVS and CDR2 as FNYEAQ. The CDR3 is 12 amino acids. CDR3 sequence reads: CASSLATDTQYF. The CDR3 DNA sequence: TGTGCCAGCAGCTTGGCCACAGATACGCAGTATTTT.

This chain joins TRBV7-2 and TRBJ2-5; tentatively, D is TRBD2 (5 bases). Germline assignment: CDR1 SGHTA and CDR2 FQGNSA. There are 17 residues in the CDR3. The V and J ends lost 1 base and 2 bases respectively, with 17 bases between them. The CDR3 coding sequence is TGTGCCAGCAGCTTAGGCCAGTGGTCCGGGAAACAAGAGACCCAGTACTTC. Protein sequence: CASSLGQWSGKQETQYF.

This clone was counted a single time. The gene calls are TRBV7-9 and TRBJ2-7, with 7 bases aligning to TRBD1. This CDR3 contains 15 residues. CDR1 is SEHNR and CDR2 is FQNEAQ in the germline V gene (reference sequence). V lost 5 bases to trimming and J lost 4 bases; unmatched junction nucleotides: 11. In nucleotides, the CDR3 is TGTGCCAGCAGCCCCCTTCCGGGACAGCATTACGAGCAGTACTTC. This gives the protein CASSPLPGQHYEQYF.

CDR3 bases: TGTGCCAGCAGTTTATCGCTACGCAGGGCAGAGCGCGAGCAGTACTTC. This codes for CASSLSLRRAEREQYF. V is TRBV27 and J is TRBJ2-7; tentatively, D is TRBD1 (5 bases). The CDR3 consists of 16 residues. The germline V gene encodes CDR1 MNHEY and CDR2 SMNVEV (reference sequence). The ends were cut back, 0 bases at V and 6 bases at J, with 18 bases in the middle.

The chain couples TRBV6-5 to TRBJ2-7; TRBD2 matches at 9 bases. The CDR3 covers 15 residues. Looked up from germline, CDR1 is MNHEY and CDR2 is SVGAGI. J gave up 3 bases and V 2 bases, and 5 bases lay outside the gene matches. CDR3 in amino acids: CASSYGTSSYYEQYF. The CDR3 DNA sequence: TGTGCCAGCAGTTACGGGACTAGCAGTTACTACGAGCAGTACTTC.

The rearrangement uses TRBV7-2 and TRBJ2-5; maybe TRBD1 (6 bases). The germline gives CDR1 SGHTA, CDR2 FQGNSA. CDR3 length equals 15 residues. V was shortened by 5 bases and J by 3 bases, with 16 bases between the two germline ends. The CDR3: CASSMDTGREETQYF. CDR3 coding DNA: TGTGCCAGCAGCATGGATACAGGGCGGGAAGAGACCCAGTACTTC.

The chain combines TRBV7-6 with TRBJ2-2; TRBD2 aligns across 8 bases. CDR1 and CDR2 (germline): SGHVS, FNYEAQ. The CDR3 has 16 amino acids. Trimming at V came to 5 bases and at J to 6 bases, leaving 11 bases not matched to a gene. CDR3 bases: TGTGCCAGCAGCCTAAGAGAGCGGGAGAGGGCCGGGGAGCTGTTTTTT. Its protein is CASSLRERERAGELFF.

The chain uses TRBV6-6 and TRBJ2-2; D is undetermined. CDR3 size: 13 residues. V was trimmed by 1 base and J by 6 bases, leaving 6 bases between them. The germline CDR1 and CDR2 sequences are MNHNY and SVGAGI (reference sequence). DNA for the CDR3: TGTGCCAGCAGTTACTTGAGCCCCGGGGAGCTGTTTTTT. This sequence encodes CASSYLSPGELFF.

V usage is TRBV7-9 and J usage is TRBJ2-1; 8 nucleotides match TRBD1. The germline gives CDR1 SEHNR, CDR2 FQNEAQ (reference sequence). The CDR3 runs to 15 residues. Losses at the gene ends were 5 bases for V and 0 bases for J; bases not matched to a gene: 3. In DNA, the CDR3 is TGTGCCAGCAGCCCGCAGGGGGCCTCCTACAATGAGCAGTTCTTC. Translated, it gives CASSPQGASYNEQFF.

The rearrangement uses TRBV3-1 (or the pseudogene TRBV3-2) and TRBJ2-7; 12 bases match TRBD2. Germline CDR1 is LGHDT and CDR2 is YNNKEL (reference sequence). J was trimmed by 7 bases and V by 4 bases; bases with no gene match: 5. This CDR3 is 14 amino acids long. This CDR3 is CASSRLAGDREQYF. The DNA of the CDR3 is TGTGCCAGCAGCCGACTAGCGGGAGATCGGGAGCAGTACTTC.

V and J are TRBV7-2 and TRBJ1-1; 7 bases line up with TRBD1. Per the germline V gene, CDR1 is SGHTA and CDR2 is FQGNSA. Trimming at V came to 3 bases and at J to 4 bases, leaving 8 bases not matched to a gene. The CDR3 is made up of 15 amino acids. Written as DNA, the CDR3 is TGTGCCAGCAGCTTCCCACAGGGGAAGGGCACTGAAGCTTTCTTT. It encodes CASSFPQGKGTEAFF. Full variable domain (outside the CDR3, taken from reference TRBV7-2 and TRBJ1-1): GAGVSQSPSNKVTEKGKDVELRCDPISGHTALYWYRQSLGQGLEFLIYFQGNSAPDKSGLPSDRFSAERTGGSVSTLTIQRTQQEDSAVYLCASSFPQGKGTEAFFGQGTRLTVV.

This clone was seen at least ten times. The J gene is TRBJ2-3, the V gene TRBV3-1 (or the pseudogene TRBV3-2); D gene unclear. Germline values: CDR1 LGHDT, CDR2 YNNKEL (reference sequence). The V gene lost 1 base and the J gene lost 2 bases, with 10 bases spanning the gap. The CDR3 contains 15 residues. The CDR3 nucleotides read TGTGCCAGCAGCCAAGCTACAACAGCCACAGATACGCAGTATTTT. This translates into CASSQATTATDTQYF.

The rearrangement uses TRBV30 and TRBJ2-7; 15 bases align to TRBD2. J was trimmed by 4 bases and V by 2 bases; bases with no gene match: 3. This CDR3 has 15 amino acids. Per germline, CDR1 GTSNPN and CDR2 SVGIG (reference sequence). The CDR3 reads CAWSYGTSGRYEQYF. In nucleotides, the CDR3 is TGTGCCTGGAGTTATGGGACTAGCGGGAGGTACGAGCAGTACTTC.

This chain connects TRBV13 to TRBJ2-2; 7 bases agree with TRBD2. The CDR3 spans 15 residues. CDR1 and CDR2 (germline): PRHDT, FYEKMQ (reference sequence). Trimming cost V 2 bases and J 3 bases; bases outside gene matches: 3. CDR3: CASSLWGRDTGELFF. CDR3 DNA sequence: TGTGCCAGCAGCTTATGGGGGAGGGACACCGGGGAGCTGTTTTTT.